This T cell receptor beta chain was observed in a study of cytomegalovirus exposure and HLA in healthy donors. Study background: T cells numbering around 180 million yielded some 100 million unique TCR beta sequences in an earlier analysis.

A note on this clone: Its antigen is not known.

The ends were cut back, 4 bases at V and 2 bases at J, with 12 bases in the middle. The CDR3 runs to 15 residues. The V gene's germline CDR1 is SGHTA and CDR2 FQGNSA. PCR employed 60 Vbeta and 13 Jbeta primers. The assay was immunoSEQ multiplex PCR, and TCRdb's table has in-frame clones only and misses some. The sample has 130,000 to 150,000 clones; around 82% are singletons. General study results and limits: On later analysis, the bulk of CMV-associated TCR beta chains appeared to be HLA-restricted.

The V and J genes are TRBV7-2 and TRBJ2-1; D perhaps matches TRBD2 (5 bases). This receptor was obtained from a woman aged 18-29 years in good health and CMV-seropositive. Sequenced sample: PBMCs. CDR3 in amino acids: CASSSLTGTYNEQFF. DNA for the CDR3: TGTGCCAGCAGCTCCCTAACGGGGACCTACAATGAGCAGTTCTTC.